This entry is about one T cell receptor beta chain. As yet, its antigen is unknown. Sequenced by immunoSEQ multiplex PCR; TCRdb stores in-frame clones only, minus some. Here the sample spans about 22,000 clones, about 81% being singletons. This specimen comes from a study of cytotoxic CD8 clonotypes in ibrutinib-treated CLL. Study as a whole: The patient breakdown showed 11 relapsed/refractory and some 16 treatment-naive cases, with about 18 IGHV unmutated. Approximately 25 partial and 2 complete responses; at median approximately 68 months, 14 remitted, some 12 progressed.

Germline V lookup: CDR1 MGHRA, CDR2 YSYEKL. CDR3 length: 14 amino acids. V shed 0 bases and J shed 5 bases, with 10 bases lying between them. Findings and caveats of the study: Rare overall, public clonotypes shrank or held steady under therapy. Patients showed higher baseline clonality than age-matched healthy donors, and it tracked circulating CD8+ T-cell counts.

This sample comprised PBMCs, obtained before ibrutinib treatment. This TCR was sampled from a human donor with chronic lymphocytic leukemia. The chain employs TRBV4-1 and TRBJ1-2, with D possibly being TRBD1 (5 bases). The CDR3 DNA is TGCGCCAGCAGCCAAGATCAGGGCAAATATGGCTACACCTTC. Translation: CASSQDQGKYGYTF.